The clone carrying this T cell receptor beta chain showed up just a few times. Its target is not known. These data belong to a study of type 1 and type 2 diabetes patients. Study-wide findings and caveats: Both CD4+ and CD8+ type 2 diabetes repertoires showed significantly higher diversity than type 1. Groups were not age- or gender-matched, which may bias interpretation.

J was trimmed by 6 bases and V by 5 bases; bases with no gene match: 8. CDR1 and CDR2 (germline): LNHDA, SQIVND (reference sequence). The CDR3 totals 15 residues. Amplification started from genomic DNA. Amplification of the beta chain CDR3 used 30 forward and 13 reverse multiplex primers. TCRdb re-analysed the multiplex PCR reads in MiXCR, keeping a single row per CDR3 protein. Of more than 250,000 distinct CDR3 sequences in the sample, roughly 44% were seen once. No donor had another autoimmune disease or recent infection within four weeks. Each participant gave 9.5 to 10 milliliters of peripheral blood.

The sample taken for sequencing was peripheral blood mononuclear cells (PBMCs). This sequence joins TRBV19 and TRBJ2-3, with 10 bases lining up with TRBD2. The receptor's source is a man younger than 35 with type 2 diabetes. The CDR3 nucleotides read TGTGCCAGTAGTCGAGCGGGGGGGGCGTTGGATACGCAGTATTTT. Translation: CASSRAGGALDTQYF. Based on the CDR3 plus reference TRBV19 and TRBJ2-3, the full variable domain is DGGITQSPKYLFRKEGQNVTLSCEQNLNHDAMYWYRQDPGQGLRLIYYSQIVNDFQKGDIAEGYSVSREKKESFPLTVTSAQKNPTAFYLCASSRAGGALDTQYFGPGTRLTVL.